The subject of this entry is one TCR beta chain. The source material, RNA transcripts, was used to amplify TCR beta CDR3 regions. First-round RT-PCR with HTBI primers amplified the TCR CDR3 region. TCRdb passed the multiplex PCR reads through MiXCR, listing each CDR3 protein once. The sample lists about 350,000 distinct CDR3 sequences; approximately 14% were seen once. This entry is derived from a study of T cells in Graves' hyperthyroidism and ophthalmopathy. Germline V gene sequence: CDR1 DFQATT, CDR2 SNEGSKA (reference sequence). The germline V and J ends were trimmed by 5 bases and 10 bases, with 15 bases remaining between them. This CDR3 is built from 13 residues.

The sequence was collected from a woman under 40 with Graves' hyperthyroidism. The gene calls are TRBV20-1 and TRBJ1-6; D perhaps matches TRBD1 (6 bases). The sequenced sample was blood. CDR3 bases: TGCAGTGCTGCCCCAGGGGCTCGATCACCCCTCCACTTT. Residues: CSAAPGARSPLHF.